This T cell receptor (beta chain) was sequenced for a study of blood T cell repertoires in COVID-19. As for the study in general: Sites in the United States, Italy and Spain provided acute and convalescent COVID-19 samples. Sources were T cells, B-cell-depleted T cells, or PBMCs; the material itself was cDNA or gDNA.

In the authors' workflow: Researchers report that nucleated cell counts were estimated from reference gene primer amplification. Generated by immunoSEQ multiplex PCR, the TCRdb table keeps only in-frame clones and is missing some. V and J calls plus clone size are reproduced from that table; the DNA served to infer D and trimming. The table has tens of thousands of clones, approximately 79% seen once. V was shortened by 5 bases and J by 9 bases, with 14 bases between the two germline ends. The germline V gene has CDR1 SEHNR and CDR2 FQNEAQ (reference sequence). The CDR3 is 13 amino acids. Sequencing input: peripheral blood. The chain combines TRBV7-9 with TRBJ2-1; no reliable D call. This TCR came from a human donor with acute or convalescent COVID-19. The donor label of this sample is uncertain. As DNA, the CDR3 is TGTGCCAGCAGCCGAGCTGTCGGTCCTGAGCAGTTCTTC. Amino acids: CASSRAVGPEQFF.